Given below is one TCR beta chain in context. Antigen: not known. The sample comes from a study of cytomegalovirus exposure and HLA in healthy donors. Findings of the study overall: Later analysis showed most CMV-associated TCR beta chains appearing HLA-restricted.

The PCR had 60 Vbeta and 13 Jbeta primers. Profiling relied on immunoSEQ multiplex PCR, and the TCRdb table lists in-frame clones only, not all of them. The data hold hundreds of thousands of clones, with approximately 70% observed a single time. V lost 6 bases to trimming and J lost 1 base, with 6 bases between them. Germline V gene sequence: CDR1 SQVTM, CDR2 ANQGSEA. The CDR3 extends over 11 amino acids. V usage is TRBV29-1 and J usage is TRBJ1-1; D ambiguous. The sequenced sample was PBMCs. The source of this sequence is a woman in her thirties in good health and CMV-seronegative. Here the CDR3 reads CSVNKNTEAFF. The CDR3 DNA reads TGCAGCGTAAACAAGAACACTGAAGCTTTCTTT.